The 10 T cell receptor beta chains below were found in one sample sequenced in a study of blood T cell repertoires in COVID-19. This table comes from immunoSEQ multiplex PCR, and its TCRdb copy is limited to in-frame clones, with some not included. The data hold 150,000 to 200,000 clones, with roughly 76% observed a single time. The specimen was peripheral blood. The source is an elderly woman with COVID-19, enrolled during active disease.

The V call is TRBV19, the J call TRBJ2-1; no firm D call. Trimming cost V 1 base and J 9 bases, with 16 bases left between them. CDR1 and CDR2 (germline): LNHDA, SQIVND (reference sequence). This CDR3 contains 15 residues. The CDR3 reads CASSIAHLGSGEQFF. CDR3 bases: TGTGCCAGTAGTATAGCCCACCTAGGTTCTGGTGAGCAGTTCTTC.

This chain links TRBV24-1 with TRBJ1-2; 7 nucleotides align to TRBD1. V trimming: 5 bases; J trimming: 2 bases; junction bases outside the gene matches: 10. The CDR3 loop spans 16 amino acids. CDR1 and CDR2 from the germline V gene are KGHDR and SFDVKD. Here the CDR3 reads CATSGPVGTENYGYTF. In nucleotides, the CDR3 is TGTGCCACCAGTGGCCCCGTAGGGACAGAAAACTATGGCTACACCTTC.

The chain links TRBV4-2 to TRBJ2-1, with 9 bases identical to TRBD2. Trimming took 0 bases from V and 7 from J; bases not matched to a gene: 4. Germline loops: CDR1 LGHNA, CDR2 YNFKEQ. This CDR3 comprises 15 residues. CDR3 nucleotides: TGTGCCAGCAGCCAAGATAGCGGGAGTCATAATGAGCAGTTCTTC. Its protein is CASSQDSGSHNEQFF.

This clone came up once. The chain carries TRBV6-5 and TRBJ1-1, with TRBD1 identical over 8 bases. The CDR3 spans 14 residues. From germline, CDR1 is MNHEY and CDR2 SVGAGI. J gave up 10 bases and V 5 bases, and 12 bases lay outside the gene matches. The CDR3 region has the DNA TGTGCCAGCAGTCAAATCCCGACAGGGGCCGGAGCTTTCTTT. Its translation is CASSQIPTGAGAFF.

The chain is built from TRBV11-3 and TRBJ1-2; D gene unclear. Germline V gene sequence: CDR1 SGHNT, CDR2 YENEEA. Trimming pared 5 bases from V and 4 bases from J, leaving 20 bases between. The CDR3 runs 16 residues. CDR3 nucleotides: TGTGCCAGCAGCCCCCGTGGCAGGTCGCCTGGCTATGGCTACACCTTC. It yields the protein CASSPRGRSPGYGYTF.

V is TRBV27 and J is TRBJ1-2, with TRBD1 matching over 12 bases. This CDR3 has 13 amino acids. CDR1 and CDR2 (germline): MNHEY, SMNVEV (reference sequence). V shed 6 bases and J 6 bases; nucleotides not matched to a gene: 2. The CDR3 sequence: CASRGQGANGYTF. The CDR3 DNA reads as TGTGCCAGCAGGGGACAGGGGGCGAATGGCTACACCTTC.

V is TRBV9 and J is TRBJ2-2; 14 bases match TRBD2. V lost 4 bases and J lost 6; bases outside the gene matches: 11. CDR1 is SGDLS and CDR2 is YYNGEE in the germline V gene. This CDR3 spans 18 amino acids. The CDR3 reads CASSMGLAGAGGSGELFF. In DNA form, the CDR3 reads TGTGCCAGCAGCATGGGACTAGCGGGGGCGGGTGGATCCGGGGAGCTGTTTTTT.

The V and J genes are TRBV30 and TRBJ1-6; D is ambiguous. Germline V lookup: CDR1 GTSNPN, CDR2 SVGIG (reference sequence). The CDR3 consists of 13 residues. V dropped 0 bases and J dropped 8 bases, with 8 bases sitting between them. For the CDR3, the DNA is TGTGCCTGGAGTGTACAGTGGGATTCACCCCTCCACTTT. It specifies CAWSVQWDSPLHF.

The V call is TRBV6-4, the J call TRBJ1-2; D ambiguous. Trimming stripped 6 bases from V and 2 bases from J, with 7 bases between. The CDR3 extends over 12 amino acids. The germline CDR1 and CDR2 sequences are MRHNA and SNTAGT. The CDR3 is CASSNGNYGYTF. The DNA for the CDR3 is TGTGCCAGCAGCAACGGGAACTATGGCTACACCTTC.

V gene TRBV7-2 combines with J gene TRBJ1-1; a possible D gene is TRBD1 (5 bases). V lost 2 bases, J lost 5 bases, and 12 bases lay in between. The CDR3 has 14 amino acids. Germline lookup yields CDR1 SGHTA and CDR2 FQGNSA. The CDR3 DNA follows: TGTGCCAGCAGCTTAATAGTGGGGGGTACTGAAGCTTTCTTT. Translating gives CASSLIVGGTEAFF.